This T cell receptor beta chain is from a study of cytomegalovirus exposure and HLA in healthy donors (dated by TCRdb to 2016 to 2017). With regard to the full study: In an earlier analysis of roughly 590 of the donors, roughly 300 Gb of sequence data and 100 million or so unique TCR beta sequences from about 180 million T cells were reported. A later genetic analysis took genome-wide SNP genotypes for 398 of the 666 donors and used that subset as a discovery cohort. In an earlier analysis of roughly 580 of the donors, high-throughput TCR beta sequencing was used to judge whether each TCR beta V gene segment behaved as functional or pseudogenic. A later analysis re-examined previously published TCR beta repertoires from several hundred donors and added high-resolution HLA genotyping to investigate patterns of TCR occurrence. Donor age, sex, ethnicity and CMV serostatus were collected together with the repertoire data. On average, roughly 200,000 unique TCR beta nucleotide sequences were sequenced per donor among about 400 genotyped donors of the cohort, with around 19% of those sequences being non-productive. The study used immunosequencing to profile the T cell repertoires of several hundred subjects and linked those repertoires to cytomegalovirus serostatus. A handful of DR-DQ haplotypes were handled as single units for association and clustering because linkage in the cohort was strong. Both class I and class II loci were covered by HLA typing, at four-digit resolution. All discovery cohort repertoires had been generated using a single sequencing platform. The study aimed to test whether signatures of past pathogen exposure could be identified by cataloging public T cell receptors. Rather than using new phenotypic data, the later analysis identified candidate immune exposures from TCR beta sequences and from how often those sequences occurred across donors. To predict cytomegalovirus infection status, the study combined high-throughput TCR immunosequencing, statistical association of individual TCRs with disease status, and machine learning. The number of typed donors differed by locus: about 620-640 for A, B, C, DRB1 and DQB1; some 500 for DQA1; 606 for DPA1; and about 450 for DPB1. Along with the roughly 670-subject first cohort, a separate validation cohort of around 120 different subjects was used. An early release that covered roughly 600 HLA-typed donors contained approximately 300 gigabases of sequencing data and tens of millions of unique TCR sequences. Of the 300 to 500 genotyped donors, approximately 81% were placed in the genetic ancestry cluster associated with self-reported Caucasian donors. What the study reported, not specific to this receptor: In an earlier analysis of around 600 of the donors, most TCR beta V segments were observed in productive rearrangements about 87% or about 30% of the time, broadly matching IMGT annotations. When HLA alleles, especially DR and DQ, strongly co-occurred, TCR associations were difficult to assign to individual alleles. In a later analysis, HLA-associated TCR beta chains showed more clonal expansion and lower generation probabilities than non-associated chains that were equally common. A later genetic analysis reported fewer N-insertions in productive TCRs among donors in an Asian-associated ancestry cluster than the roughly 700-donor mean. In the study, some 180 TCR beta chains were listed as associated with cytomegalovirus. According to a later analysis, TCR association rates differed among HLA loci, with DRB1 alleles showing the most associated TCRs and HLA-C alleles showing the fewest. According to a later analysis, parvovirus B19, influenza, CMV and Epstein-Barr virus appeared linked to several top co-occurrence clusters. At a false discovery rate of 0.05, a later analysis linked roughly 17,000 TCR beta sequences to specific HLA alleles. Because counts were too low, roughly 18 rarely observed V segments, including chromosome 9 orphons, were left out of the earlier analysis of 500 to 750 of the donors. Across donors, most TCR sequences were observed very rarely, whereas some public TCRs were present in many individuals. A further reported finding was that TCR beta sequences accurately predicted the HLA-A and HLA-B alleles for most subjects in the first cohort. According to the authors, the approach could potentially be generalized to other disease states and immunological phenotypes. A group of highly shared sequence variants was considered likely to be a technical artifact of the sequencing pipeline. Immune exposure information for the cohort was limited to CMV serostatus. Most CMV-associated TCR beta chains appeared to be HLA-restricted in a later analysis, and the HLA associations seemed to be driven largely by CMV exposure. Only TCR beta chains were sequenced in this cohort, and the absence of alpha or paired-chain data limited detectable features. Sequencing depth was assumed to be roughly uniform across donors in the presence/absence analyses, though that assumption may not hold. A later genetic analysis associated a missense DCLRE1C variant with V-gene and J-gene trimming of TCR beta chains, and an independent cohort replicated the association. Because HLA typing was missing for some donors at each locus, association tests included only the typed subset. The classifier was reported to diagnose cytomegalovirus status with high specificity and sensitivity in both the original cohort and the validation cohort. Correlated functional status among segregating V segments might be attributable to linkage disequilibrium, but an unknown experimental factor could not be ruled out. A few of the identified cytomegalovirus-associated TCR beta chains were confirmed in vitro to be specific for cytomegalovirus antigens.

Regarding this clone: Its antigen is not yet known. No base quality values were provided; no much bigger clone lies one nucleotide off.

The cohort consisted of more than 650 healthy bone marrow donors. All cohort members were sampled while nominally healthy, although unrecorded immune exposures were likely present. The donor tested CMV seronegative and was one of the 352 seronegative cohort members. A peripheral blood sample was collected from each donor, and TCR beta sequencing was performed on peripheral blood mononuclear cells. Genomic DNA extraction from the blood cell samples was performed with the Qiagen DNeasy Blood Extraction Kit. Libraries were built with the immunoSEQ multiplex PCR assay. For the multiplex PCR, a mixture combining 60 forward primers for TCR Vbeta segments and 13 reverse primers for TCR Jbeta segments was used. The CDR3 region of rearranged TCR beta genes was amplified from genomic DNA by a multiplex PCR assay. The amplified TCR beta libraries were sequenced on the Illumina HiSeq System as 87-base-pair reads. The authors' pipeline ran thus. In a later analysis, roughly 80 million unique TCR beta chains were counted across the approximately 640 repertoires, and around 10 million of these chains were shared by at least two donors. Raw reads were error-corrected and collapsed into unique sequences with a nearest-neighbor algorithm that merged closely related sequences to remove PCR and sequencing errors. V, D and J gene segments were assigned by aligning CDR3 sequences to IMGT reference sequences. For a sequence to be retained, a match of at least six nucleotides was required to both a V gene segment and a J gene segment. Rearrangements were classified as productive when the CDR3 lacked stop codons and remained in frame with V and J, and all other rearrangements were classified as non-productive. Following IMGT convention, CDR3 was defined as the stretch from the second conserved V-encoded cysteine to the conserved J-encoded phenylalanine. The earlier analysis of 500 to 600 of the donors excluded sequences that lacked an unambiguous match to a single V gene segment. An earlier analysis of a few hundred of the donors classified V segments as functional when productive rearrangements were above 56.7% and as segregating when the standard deviation between donors was above 5%. A statistical classification framework was built for diagnosing cytomegalovirus status from the catalog of TCR beta chain sequences. A later analysis assigned V and J genes by comparing TCR nucleotide sequences with IMGT/GENE-DB human TR gene sequences. In a later analysis, CDR3 sequences and most-parsimonious VDJ recombination scenarios were assigned using the TCRdist pipeline. In a later analysis, each TCR beta chain was defined by its CDR3 amino acid sequence together with its V-gene family, and reads lacking a unique V-gene family were excluded. In a later analysis, 450 to 600 highly shared, low-generation-probability nucleotide sequences were removed to address suspected cross-contamination and a sequencing artifact. For each public chain, a later analysis derived a clonal expansion index from normalized ranks of inferred template counts within each repertoire. In a later analysis, generation probabilities were computed with a VDJ recombination model fitted to out-of-frame rearrangements, and the resulting probabilities were checked against IGoR. In a later analysis, TCR-TCR, TCR-HLA and TCR-CMV co-occurrence was scored with hypergeometric tests, and a repertoire-size bias correction was applied to TCR pairs. In a later analysis, false discovery rates were estimated by permuting HLA or CMV assignments 20 times. In a later analysis, co-occurring TCRs were grouped using DBSCAN, with TCRdist sequence similarity added in when clustering inside HLA-allele-positive subsets. Repertoires with fewer than 30,000 or more than 120,000 public chains were left out of co-occurrence clustering, as were about 5 repertoires with anomalous nucleotide sharing. Entries here come from immuneACCESS through TCRdb and include only in-frame sequences with V and J called. Some clones fail to appear in such tables; in the studies checked, an unresolved V gene covers under half of the shortfall, and the cause of the remainder is unknown. Clone size and V and J calls were adopted from that table, with D and trimming inferred from the DNA. This sample has over 150,000 clones in its table, and around 80% of those were observed once. Of the sample, 4.8% is held by the ten largest clones.

Sequenced material: PBMCs. This receptor was identified in a young man in good health and CMV-seronegative.

This receptor has the CDR3 CASSPVGGMTYEQYF. The DNA sequence is TGTGCCAGCTCCCCCGTCGGGGGAATGACCTACGAGCAGTACTTC. The rearranged chain carries TRBV18 and TRBJ2-7, with a weak D call of TRBD2 (6 bases match). From the cysteine through the phenylalanine, the CDR3 covers 15 amino acids. Left in the record is the CDR3 DNA by itself, 45 bases read in frame from the first base. CDR1 KGHSH and CDR2 LQKENI were looked up in the germline V gene. V lost 6 bases and J lost 2 bases; the stretch between them is 17 bases long.